The 27 T cell receptor beta chains presented below share a single source sample, sequenced in a study of identical twins. TCRdb processed the 5' RACE reads anew with MiXCR; each CDR3 protein has one entry. The data contain approximately 1.8 million distinct CDR3 sequences, 32% of them singletons. Sequencing was carried out using cord blood. These receptors were obtained from a newborn girl in good health.

Points on this clonotype: One end of the junction varies from germline; a read error may be responsible. The chain carries TRBV7-7 and TRBJ2-1; no firm D call. The V gene's germline CDR1 is SSHAT and CDR2 FNYEAQ (reference sequence). CDR3 length: 13 amino acids. The CDR3 protein is CASSLGPSSEQFF. The CDR3 DNA sequence: TGTGCTAGCAGCTTAGGACCGAGCAGTGAGCAGTTCTTC.

The chain links TRBV27 to TRBJ2-3, with D perhaps matching TRBD1 (6 bases). Germline V gene lookup returns CDR1 MNHEY and CDR2 SMNVEV (reference sequence). With 7 bases removed from V and 5 bases from J, the gap between germline ends came to 13 bases. The CDR3 covers 13 residues. CDR3 sequence: CASKDDRRDTQYF. CDR3 DNA sequence: TGTGCCAGCAAGGACGACAGGCGAGATACGCAGTATTTT.

CDR3: CASSPLRGRQETQYF. Here the CDR3 DNA reads TGTGCCAGCAGTCCACTCAGGGGTAGGCAAGAGACCCAGTACTTC. The chain couples TRBV28 to TRBJ2-5, with a tentative D call TRBD1 (6 bases). The V end lost 5 bases, the J end lost 2 bases, and 15 bases lay between the germline ends. This CDR3 has 15 amino acids. Per germline, CDR1 MDHEN and CDR2 SYDVKM.

This chain joins TRBV10-3 and TRBJ2-7; 8 nucleotides match TRBD2. The trim removed 4 bases at V and 7 bases at J, leaving 24 bases unmatched. CDR3 length: 19 residues. Germline CDR1 ENHRY, CDR2 SYGVKD. CDR3 bases: TGTGCCATCAGTGTCCAAACCAGCGGGAGAAGGAGCTCCTACAATGAGCAGTACTTC. Its translation: CAISVQTSGRRSSYNEQYF.

In this sample, this clonotype turned up a few times. The genes are TRBV11-2 and TRBJ2-1, with D perhaps TRBD1 (5 bases). The germline CDR1 and CDR2 sequences are SGHAT and FQNNGV. With 5 bases removed from V and 0 bases from J, the gap between germline ends came to 11 bases. The CDR3 is 15 amino acids. The CDR3 bases are TGTGCCAGCAGCACACGACAGTCCTCCTACAATGAGCAGTTCTTC. This encodes CASSTRQSSYNEQFF.

Note on this clonotype: Being one base from a much bigger clone, this may be a read error. This rearrangement joins TRBV2 to TRBJ2-1, with 7 bases fitting TRBD2. V lost 2 bases to trimming and J lost 10 bases; unmatched junction nucleotides: 8. CDR1 and CDR2 from the germline V gene are SNHLY and FYNNEI. The CDR3 contains 14 residues. As DNA, the CDR3 is TGTGCCAGCAGTGAACCTAGCGGTCCCTACGAGCAGTTCTTC. This gives the protein CASSEPSGPYEQFF.

The chain has TRBV10-1 and TRBJ1-2; D call uncertain. CDR1 WNHNN and CDR2 SYGVQD come from the germline V gene (reference sequence). Trimming pared 1 base from V and 8 bases from J, leaving 11 bases between. This CDR3 has 13 amino acids. The CDR3 DNA sequence: TGCGCCAGCAGTGAGTTCCCTAGTAGCGGCTACACCTTC. Encoded protein: CASSEFPSSGYTF.

There are many counts of this clonotype. The chain couples TRBV11-2 to TRBJ2-1, with 10 bases matching TRBD2. This CDR3 has 15 amino acids. V dropped 5 bases and J dropped 8; count of bases not matched to a gene: 9. From germline, CDR1 is SGHAT and CDR2 FQNNGV. This CDR3 is CASSVSGGAYDEQFF. CDR3 coding DNA: TGTGCCAGCAGCGTCAGCGGGGGGGCTTATGATGAGCAGTTCTTC.

This chain connects TRBV5-1 to TRBJ1-2; possible D gene TRBD1, 5 bases. The V gene lost 2 bases and the J gene lost 6 bases, with 14 bases spanning the gap. The CDR3 covers 14 residues. CDR1 and CDR2 (germline): SGHRS, YFSETQ. For the CDR3, the DNA is TGCGCCAGCAGCTTTGACGGGGCAAACCATGGCTACACCTTC. Its protein is CASSFDGANHGYTF.

This chain links TRBV20-1 with TRBJ2-1, with D tentatively TRBD1 (5 bases). CDR1 and CDR2 from the germline V gene are DFQATT and SNEGSKA (reference sequence). This CDR3 is 10 amino acids long. V lost 8 bases and J lost 9, with 11 bases in between. This CDR3 is CSSGPPEQFF. Here the CDR3 DNA reads TGCAGTTCAGGGCCTCCTGAGCAGTTCTTC.

In its sample, this clonotype was seen a few times. The genes are TRBV14 and TRBJ1-6; D gene ambiguous. The CDR3 runs 13 residues. CDR1 is SGHDN and CDR2 is FVKESK in the germline V gene. V was cut by 3 bases and J by 7 bases, with 7 bases left in between. CDR3 region: CASSHLRNSPLHF. As DNA, the CDR3 is TGTGCCAGCAGCCATCTGCGAAATTCACCCCTCCACTTT.

Worth noting for this clonotype: Possible read error: a much larger clone is one base away. The rearrangement uses TRBV6-5 and TRBJ2-3, with a possible D match to TRBD2 (6 bases). The V gene's germline CDR1 is MNHEY and CDR2 SVGAGI. The CDR3 is 15 amino acids. The CDR3: CASSISGPSTDTRYF. DNA of the CDR3: TGTGCCAGCAGTATAAGCGGGCCTAGCACAGATACGCGGTATTTT.

This chain joins TRBV29-1 and TRBJ1-2; TRBD1 is a possible D gene (5 bases). The CDR3 has 13 amino acids. CDR1 SQVTM and CDR2 ANQGSEA come from the germline V gene. V shed 4 bases and J shed 0 bases, with 9 bases lying between them. CDR3 residues: CSVVWGPNYGYTF. In nucleotides, the CDR3 is TGCAGCGTTGTATGGGGACCTAACTATGGCTACACCTTC.

This chain joins TRBV7-2 and TRBJ1-1; D unresolved. V lost 1 base to trimming and J lost 7 bases, with 10 bases between them. The CDR3 consists of 13 residues. CDR1 and CDR2 (germline): SGHTA, FQGNSA. As DNA, the CDR3 is TGTGCCAGCAGCTTAGGGAGTGCTTTTGAAGCTTTCTTT. This codes for CASSLGSAFEAFF.

The sample holds a few counts of this clonotype. The CDR3 sequence is CAITAVGGHEQYF. The CDR3 DNA follows: TGTGCCATCACCGCAGTGGGGGGACACGAGCAGTACTTC. This rearrangement joins TRBV10-3 to TRBJ2-7; maybe TRBD2 (6 bases). Per the germline V gene, CDR1 is ENHRY and CDR2 is SYGVKD. The ends were cut back, 7 bases at V and 5 bases at J, with 15 bases in the middle. The CDR3 is 13 amino acids.

This clonotype was observed a few times. CDR3 nucleotides: TGTGCCAGCAGTTTCGACGGATCTGGGACAGGCCAGCCCCAGCATTTT. Its protein product is CASSFDGSGTGQPQHF. The chain uses TRBV27 and TRBJ1-5; TRBD1 matches at 8 bases. Germline CDR1 reads MNHEY; CDR2 reads SMNVEV (reference sequence). This CDR3 has 16 amino acids. V trimming: 3 bases; J trimming: 7 bases; junction bases outside the gene matches: 11.

To note about this clonotype: One end of the junction does not line up with germline, which may come from a read error. The rearrangement joins TRBV12-5 to TRBJ1-2; D not certain. Germline-derived CDR1 and CDR2 are LGHNT and FRNRAP. This CDR3 is 12 amino acids long. CDR3 residues: CASGLANYGHTF. The CDR3 bases are TGTGCTAGTGGTTTGGCAAACTATGGCCACACCTTC.

This clonotype has more than one count but fewer than ten. In DNA form, the CDR3 reads TGCAGTGCTAGACGGACTACTAACTATGGCTACACCTTC. It codes for CSARRTTNYGYTF. The rearrangement uses TRBV20-1 and TRBJ1-2; no definite D call. CDR1 is DFQATT and CDR2 is SNEGSKA in the germline V gene (reference sequence). V lost 2 bases and J 0 bases, leaving 7 bases between the germline ends. This CDR3 has 13 residues.

The chain recombines TRBV6-1 with TRBJ2-7; TRBD1 agrees at 10 bases. V gave up 4 bases and J gave up 4 bases; unmatched junction bases: 13. The CDR3 extends over 17 amino acids. Germline assignment: CDR1 MNHNS and CDR2 SASEGT. The CDR3 region is CASSGTSFGTGAYEQYF. The CDR3 DNA follows: TGTGCCAGCAGTGGGACATCATTCGGGACAGGGGCGTACGAGCAGTACTTC.

The chain has TRBV7-2 and TRBJ2-2, with 8 bases fitting TRBD1. The V and J ends lost 2 bases and 1 base, in that order; junction bases with no gene match: 3. CDR3 length equals 16 residues. Germline CDR1 reads SGHTA; CDR2 reads FQGNSA. The CDR3, as DNA: TGTGCCAGCAGCTTATTCGGGACAGGGAACACCGGGGAGCTGTTTTTT. The encoded protein is CASSLFGTGNTGELFF. Based on the CDR3 plus reference TRBV7-2 and TRBJ2-2, the full variable domain is GAGVSQSPSNKVTEKGKDVELRCDPISGHTALYWYRQSLGQGLEFLIYFQGNSAPDKSGLPSDRFSAERTGGSVSTLTIQRTQQEDSAVYLCASSLFGTGNTGELFFGEGSRLTVL.

This clonotype was detected only a few times. This chain links TRBV3-1 with TRBJ2-3, with 13 bases identical to TRBD2. V was pared by 1 base and J by 2 bases, with 9 bases of the junction left unmatched. Germline V gene data show CDR1 as LGHDT and CDR2 as YNNKEL (reference sequence). This CDR3 comprises 19 residues. CDR3 DNA sequence: TGTGCCAGCAGCCAAGGTCGACCGGGACTAGCGGGACCCACAGATACGCAGTATTTT. Its protein is CASSQGRPGLAGPTDTQYF.

This clonotype was observed a few times. The chain has TRBV27 and TRBJ2-7; 9 bases fit TRBD2. The V gene's germline CDR1 is MNHEY and CDR2 SMNVEV (reference sequence). The CDR3 contains 16 residues. The V and J ends lost 2 bases and 0 bases, in that order; junction bases with no gene match: 5. The CDR3 reads CASSLLPSGDSYEQYF. The CDR3 region has the DNA TGTGCCAGCAGTTTACTACCTAGCGGGGACTCCTACGAGCAGTACTTC.

This clonotype was counted between two and nine times. The rearrangement joins TRBV20-1 to TRBJ2-3; D not resolved. The CDR3 loop spans 14 amino acids. V lost 6 bases to trimming and J lost 1 base, with 14 bases between them. From germline, CDR1 is DFQATT and CDR2 SNEGSKA (reference sequence). Written as DNA, the CDR3 is TGCAGTGCGGGGTGGGGTACCGGCACAGATACGCAGTATTTT. Translating it yields CSAGWGTGTDTQYF.

The table lists this clonotype with a few counts. For the CDR3, the DNA is TGCGCCAGCAGTCCCGGGACATCTTCTGGGGCCAACGTCCTGACTTTC. Its translation is CASSPGTSSGANVLTF. V and J are TRBV10-2 and TRBJ2-6, with TRBD1 as a possible D gene (6 bases). The CDR3 runs to 16 residues. V was trimmed by 5 bases and J by 1 base, leaving 12 bases between them. CDR1 and CDR2 from the germline V gene are WSHSY and SAAADI.

In this sample, this clonotype turned up many times. The CDR3 coding sequence is TGTGCCAGCAGCGCACGTAGCGGGAGGCACTCCAAAGAGACCCAGTACTTC. Amino acid sequence: CASSARSGRHSKETQYF. V and J are TRBV3-1 and TRBJ2-5; 10 nucleotides align to TRBD2. This CDR3 has 17 amino acids. The V gene's germline CDR1 is LGHDT and CDR2 YNNKEL (reference sequence). Trimming removed 5 bases from V and 3 bases from J; junction bases left unmatched: 12.

The V and J genes are TRBV28 and TRBJ1-1, with D maybe TRBD1 (5 bases). This CDR3 is built from 17 residues. Germline-derived CDR1 and CDR2 are MDHEN and SYDVKM. The V end was cut by 4 bases, the J end by 2 bases, with 20 bases between. As DNA, the CDR3 is TGTGCCAGCAGTTCACGGCGGGGGGACCCTACTAACACTGAAGCTTTCTTT. Translation: CASSSRRGDPTNTEAFF.

The rearrangement joins TRBV30 to TRBJ1-6; tentative D call: TRBD1 (5 bases). Trimming took 4 bases from V and 10 from J, leaving 14 bases between them. Germline values: CDR1 GTSNPN, CDR2 SVGIG (reference sequence). The CDR3 is 13 residues long. In DNA form, the CDR3 reads TGTGCCTGGAATCCGATAGAGGGGTCACCCCTCCACTTT. Its protein product is CAWNPIEGSPLHF.